Below, one TCR beta chain is given with its context. Its specific antigen is unknown. No much larger clone exists at a distance of one base, and base qualities are not known. This specimen comes from a study of radiotherapy plus CTLA-4 blockade in lung cancer (dated by TCRdb to between 2018 and 2020). Describing the broader study: Among enrolled patients, around 20% had an objective response and about 30% reached disease control. Overall results and qualifications from the work: Early dynamic changes in blood T cell clones, together with increased serum interferon-beta after radiation, were reported as the strongest predictors of response. After treatment with radiotherapy and ipilimumab, TCR clones that came from tumors expanded in the peripheral blood.

Library construction relied on the immunoSEQ multiplex PCR assay. The source is immuneACCESS, and TCRdb retained only in-frame sequences with V and J called. Part of the clones is not carried over; for the studies checked, unresolved V genes explain less than half of this, and the remainder is unexplained. For this sample the table gives around 80,000 clones, of which about four fifths were detected only once. The ten top clones hold approximately 0.79% of the sample. The study evaluated CTLA-4 blockade (ipilimumab) given together with focal radiation therapy in patients who had chemo-refractory metastatic non-small-cell lung cancer. There are 14 amino acids in the CDR3, from cysteine to phenylalanine inclusive. The CDR3 DNA has 42 bases and is translated from base 1. The trim is 5 bases for V and 1 base for J, with a gap of 11 bases between the germline ends. CDR1 and CDR2 (SGHVS, FQNEAQ) derive from the germline V gene.

Sequenced material: peripheral blood, taken from a patient treated with radiotherapy plus ipilimumab. This chain is built from TRBV7-8 and TRBJ1-1; TRBD1 is perhaps the D gene, given 6 matching bases. The receptor comes from a human donor with non-small cell lung cancer who had stable disease on radiotherapy plus ipilimumab. The DNA sequence reads TGTGCCAGCAGCCAGGGGACACCGAACACTGAAGCTTTCTTT. It is translated as CASSQGTPNTEAFF.